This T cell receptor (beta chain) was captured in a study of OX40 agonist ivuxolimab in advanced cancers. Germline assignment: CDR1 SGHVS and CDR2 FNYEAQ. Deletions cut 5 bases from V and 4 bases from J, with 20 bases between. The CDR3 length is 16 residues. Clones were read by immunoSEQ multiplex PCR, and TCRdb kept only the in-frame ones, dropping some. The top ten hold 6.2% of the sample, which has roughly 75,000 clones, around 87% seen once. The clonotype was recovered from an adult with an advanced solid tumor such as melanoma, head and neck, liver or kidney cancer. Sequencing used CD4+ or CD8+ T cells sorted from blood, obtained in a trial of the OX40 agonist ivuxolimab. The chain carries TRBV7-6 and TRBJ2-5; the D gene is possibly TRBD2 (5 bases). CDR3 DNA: TGTGCCAGCAGCCCATCCCGGACTGGCTTTCCAGAGACCCAGTACTTC. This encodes CASSPSRTGFPETQYF.